Listed here are 18 T cell receptor beta chains from one sample, sequenced in a study of blood T cell repertoires in COVID-19. Here immunoSEQ multiplex PCR was the method, and the copy in TCRdb shows in-frame clones only, minus some. Of approximately 100,000 clones listed, 84% are singletons. Sequencing was done on a sample of peripheral blood. The receptor source for this set is a woman between 50 and 59 years old with acute or convalescent COVID-19.

This clone was recorded once. The chain employs TRBV7-9 and TRBJ1-6, with 9 bases fitting TRBD1. The CDR3 runs to 15 residues. V shed 3 bases and J 8 bases; nucleotides not matched to a gene: 5. The V gene's germline CDR1 is SEHNR and CDR2 FQNEAQ (reference sequence). CDR3 coding DNA: TGTGCCAGCAGCTTTCGACAGGGGGACTATTCACCCCTCCACTTT. Translation: CASSFRQGDYSPLHF.

The V gene is TRBV13, the J gene TRBJ2-1; 8 nucleotides agree with TRBD2. From germline, CDR1 is PRHDT and CDR2 FYEKMQ (reference sequence). The CDR3 length is 13 residues. Germline trimming cut 5 bases from V and 6 bases from J; bases unmatched to any gene: 3. Written as DNA, the CDR3 is TGTGCCAGCAGCGGTCGGGGGGGCAATGAGCAGTTCTTC. Its translation: CASSGRGGNEQFF.

The V call is TRBV7-2, the J call TRBJ2-7; 7 bases are a match to TRBD1. V lost 1 base to trimming and J lost 6 bases; unmatched junction nucleotides: 3. The CDR3 extends over 13 amino acids. CDR1 and CDR2 from the germline V gene are SGHTA and FQGNSA. The CDR3 coding sequence is TGTGCCAGCAGCTTAGACAGGGGCGGCGAGCAGTACTTC. This sequence encodes CASSLDRGGEQYF.

This chain joins TRBV7-2 and TRBJ2-1; 9 bases map to TRBD1. This CDR3 comprises 13 residues. Per the germline V gene, CDR1 is SGHTA and CDR2 is FQGNSA. The V segment lost 6 bases and the J segment 9 bases; nucleotides outside the gene matches: 6. CDR3 sequence (DNA): TGTGCCAGCAGTGGACAGGGGCAGGGTGAGCAGTTCTTC. It codes for CASSGQGQGEQFF.

The chain uses TRBV5-1 and TRBJ1-1; 12 bases agree with TRBD1. There are 17 residues in the CDR3. Trimming cost V 4 bases and J 0 bases; bases outside gene matches: 7. CDR1 is SGHRS and CDR2 is YFSETQ in the germline V gene. The CDR3, as DNA: TGCGCCAGCAGCCCCGGGACAGGGGGCTTCATGAACACTGAAGCTTTCTTT. This encodes CASSPGTGGFMNTEAFF.

This clone was recorded only once. V usage is TRBV30 and J usage is TRBJ1-3; no clear D gene. V lost 0 bases and J lost 4, with 4 bases in between. The germline V gene has CDR1 GTSNPN and CDR2 SVGIG (reference sequence). This CDR3 is 12 amino acids long. The CDR3 loop reads CAWSVPGNTIYF. In DNA, the CDR3 is TGTGCCTGGAGTGTTCCGGGAAACACCATATATTTT.

As regards this clone: The junction departs from the called germline gene at one end, perhaps through a read error. This chain uses TRBV5-1 with TRBJ2-1, with D perhaps TRBD1 (6 bases). CDR1 SGHRS and CDR2 YFSETQ come from the germline V gene. The CDR3 is 15 residues long. The CDR3 is CASSGTGTPYDEQFF. Here the CDR3 DNA reads TGCGCCAGCAGCGGGACCGGGACACCCTACGATGAGCAGTTCTTC.

This clone has more than one count but fewer than ten. The chain employs TRBV15 and TRBJ1-6; TRBD1 might be the D (5 bases). CDR3 length: 16 residues. Trimming removed 5 bases from V and 0 bases from J, with 11 bases in between. Looked up from germline, CDR1 is LNHNV and CDR2 is YYDKDF (reference sequence). The CDR3 DNA sequence: TGTGCCACCAGCGCGCGACAGAGCTCCTATAATTCACCCCTCCACTTT. This gives the protein CATSARQSSYNSPLHF.

This clone showed up just once. The J gene is TRBJ1-3, the V gene TRBV27, with 7 nucleotides matching TRBD1. The CDR3 runs to 14 residues. V shed 6 bases and J 7 bases; nucleotides not matched to a gene: 9. Per germline, CDR1 MNHEY and CDR2 SMNVEV (reference sequence). CDR3 protein: CASRSTGEPNTIYF. The CDR3 bases are TGTGCCAGCAGGTCTACAGGGGAACCGAACACCATATATTTT.

The chain combines TRBV16 with TRBJ2-3; D is perhaps TRBD1 (6 bases). Deletions cut 1 base from V and 4 bases from J, with 12 bases between. This CDR3 region has 15 residues. Germline assignment: CDR1 KGHSY and CDR2 FQNENV. The CDR3 bases are TGTGCCAGCAGCCAATTGAGGACAGAATCAGATACGCAGTATTTT. Its protein product is CASSQLRTESDTQYF.

The rearrangement uses TRBV6-2 or TRBV6-3 and TRBJ1-5; unclear D gene. The CDR3 contains 14 residues. Germline CDR1 MNHEY, CDR2 SVGEGT. V lost 5 bases and J lost 7, with 15 bases in between. CDR3 nucleotides: TGTGCCAGCAGTCAGAATACCGCGGGGCAGCCCCAGCATTTT. Translated, it gives CASSQNTAGQPQHF.

This sequence joins TRBV6-1 and TRBJ1-2; D is undetermined. The germline V gene encodes CDR1 MNHNS and CDR2 SASEGT. V dropped 2 bases and J dropped 4 bases, with 8 bases sitting between them. This CDR3 is 13 amino acids long. The CDR3 is CASSEYPLYGYTF. The CDR3 DNA follows: TGTGCCAGCAGTGAATATCCTCTCTATGGCTACACCTTC.

The gene calls are TRBV4-2 and TRBJ1-3; 7 bases agree with TRBD1. Germline CDR1 reads LGHNA; CDR2 reads YNFKEQ. CDR3 size: 17 residues. J lost 4 bases, V lost 0 bases, and 9 bases had no gene match. The CDR3 here is CASSQDVGQARGNTIYF. As DNA, the CDR3 is TGTGCCAGCAGCCAAGATGTCGGACAGGCCAGAGGAAACACCATATATTTT.

This CDR3 reads CASSRPWGAGNTIYF. CDR3 in DNA: TGTGCCAGCAGCCGCCCATGGGGCGCAGGAAACACCATATATTTT. The chain links TRBV6-5 to TRBJ1-3; D possibly corresponds to TRBD1 (5 bases). The ends were cut back, 6 bases at V and 4 bases at J, with 16 bases in the middle. The CDR3 runs 15 residues. CDR1 is MNHEY, CDR2 SVGAGI, per germline.

A single count supports this clone. An end of the junction does not agree with germline; a read error may underlie this. The chain uses TRBV3-1 (or the pseudogene TRBV3-2) and TRBJ1-2, with 7 bases matching TRBD1. CDR1 and CDR2 (germline): LGHDT, YNNKEL (reference sequence). The CDR3 runs to 15 residues. The CDR3: CASSQKGATNNGYTF. Here the CDR3 DNA reads TGTGCCAGCAGCCAGAAGGGGGCGACTAACAATGGCTACACCTTC.

The V and J genes are TRBV6-5 and TRBJ2-2; 9 nucleotides line up with TRBD2. This CDR3 comprises 15 residues. The germline V gene has CDR1 MNHEY and CDR2 SVGAGI. The trim removed 6 bases at V and 3 bases at J, leaving 5 bases unmatched. The CDR3 sequence is CASRISGGDTGELFF. DNA of the CDR3: TGTGCCAGCAGGATTAGCGGGGGCGACACCGGGGAGCTGTTTTTT.

The gene calls are TRBV6-5 and TRBJ1-2; 9 bases agree with TRBD1. The CDR3 loop spans 15 amino acids. Germline values: CDR1 MNHEY, CDR2 SVGAGI. Trimming cost V 10 bases and J 7 bases; bases outside gene matches: 16. The CDR3 sequence: CATRTGGNLNRGYTF. In DNA, the CDR3 is TGTGCCACCCGAACAGGGGGCAATCTAAATCGTGGCTACACCTTC.

Only a few counts were recorded for this clone. The CDR3 bases are TGTGCCAGCAGCCAAACTCACACCGGGGAGCTGTTTTTT. This translates into CASSQTHTGELFF. The V call is TRBV7-3, the J call TRBJ2-2; unclear D gene. This CDR3 comprises 13 residues. Germline V gene sequence: CDR1 SGHTA, CDR2 FQGTGA. The V and J ends lost 5 bases and 3 bases respectively, with 7 bases between them.